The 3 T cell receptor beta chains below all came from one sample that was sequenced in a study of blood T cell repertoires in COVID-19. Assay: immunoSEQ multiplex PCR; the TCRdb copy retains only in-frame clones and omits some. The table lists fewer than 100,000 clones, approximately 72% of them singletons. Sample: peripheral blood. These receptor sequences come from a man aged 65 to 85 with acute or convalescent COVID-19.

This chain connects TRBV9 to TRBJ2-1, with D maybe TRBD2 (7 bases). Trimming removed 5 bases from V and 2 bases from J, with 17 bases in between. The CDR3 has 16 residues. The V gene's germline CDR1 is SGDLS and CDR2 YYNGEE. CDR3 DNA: TGTGCCAGCAGTATTGGGGGGGCGGGAGCCTACAATGAGCAGTTCTTC. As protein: CASSIGGAGAYNEQFF. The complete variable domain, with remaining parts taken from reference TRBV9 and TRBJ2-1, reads DSGVTQTPKHLITATGQRVTLRCSPRSGDLSVYWYQQSLDQGLQFLIQYYNGEERAKGNILERFSAQQFPDLHSELNLSSLELGDSALYFCASSIGGAGAYNEQFFGPGTRLTVL.

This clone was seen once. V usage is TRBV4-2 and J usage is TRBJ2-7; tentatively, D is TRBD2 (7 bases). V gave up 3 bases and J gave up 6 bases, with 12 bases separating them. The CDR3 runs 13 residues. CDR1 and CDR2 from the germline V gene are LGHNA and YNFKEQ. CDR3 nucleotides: TGTGCCAGCAGCCAGGGGGGGCTGGGCGAGCAGTACTTC. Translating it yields CASSQGGLGEQYF.

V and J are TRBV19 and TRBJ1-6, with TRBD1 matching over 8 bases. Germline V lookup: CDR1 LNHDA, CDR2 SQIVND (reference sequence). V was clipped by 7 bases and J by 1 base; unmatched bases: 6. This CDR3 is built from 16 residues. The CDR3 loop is CASKGTGQSYNSPLHF. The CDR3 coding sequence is TGTGCCAGTAAGGGGACAGGTCAATCCTATAATTCACCCCTCCACTTT.